This T cell receptor (beta chain) appears in the sequencing data of a study of CD8+ T cells in alopecia areata (dated by TCRdb to the late 2010s). Background on the whole study: Treated patients were enrolled in an open-label pilot trial of oral tofacitinib at 5 to 10 mg twice daily for moderate-to-severe alopecia areata. Clonality in the scalp was compared among normal scalp (n=4), patchy alopecia areata scalp (n=8), and alopecia totalis/universalis scalp (n=8). The RNA source kit depended on sample type: the PAXgene miRNA kit for fixed scalp, the miRNeasy kit for PBMCs, and the RNeasy kit for mouse skin. High-throughput TCRbeta sequencing was used to examine T cell clonal expansion in alopecia areata in both the C3H/HeJ mouse model and human patients. For the treated patients, the SALT score, which quantifies what percentage of scalp surface area is affected, served as the measure of disease severity. Patients received tofacitinib for 6 to 18 months and were then followed off drug for 6 months to check for delayed response and recurrence. Scalp tissue and sorted CD4+ and CD8+ peripheral blood T cells from patchy and totalis/universalis alopecia areata patients and from healthy controls were covered by human TCRbeta sequencing. Amplification of TCRbeta CDR3 regions was done by immunoSEQ multiplex PCR using 35 Vbeta forward primers and 13 Jbeta reverse primers. Patients on tofacitinib were biopsied at baseline and after 4 and 24 weeks of treatment, and several of the patients also had a later scalp biopsy.

The paper's findings and limits, for the study overall: During tofacitinib treatment, many expanded lesional clones stuck around in both scalp and blood, and this persistence may partly explain why relapse happens after treatment is stopped. Compared with normal scalp, lesional scalp, particularly in alopecia totalis/universalis, had higher clonality and more expanded CD8+ clones, which suggests antigenic drive. Shared TCR sequences between patients were less evident than in mice, which may be partly attributable to HLA diversity in the patient population. Tofacitinib significantly lowered scalp clonality and the number of expanded CD8+ clones among the top 100 scalp clones. Because the treated cohort was small and had just a single nonresponder, larger studies are needed to establish links between baseline CD8+ expansion and response. Unlike mouse skin, where gammadelta T cells dominate, normal human skin contains resident alphabeta T cells that get sequenced too, which complicates analysis of the scalp TCR repertoire.

Library prep was done by the immunoSEQ multiplex PCR assay. For TCR sequencing, RNA was extracted from every sample and reverse transcribed into cDNA to serve as template. SuperScript III was used to make first-strand cDNA, primed with a 2:1 mix of oligo-dT and random hexamers. A synthetic immune receptor repertoire was used to assess amplification bias, and residual bias was removed computationally. As for the original processing: Raw reads were preprocessed to remove errors, and CDR3 was defined by IMGT conventions from the conserved cysteine to phenylalanine. Clonality was calculated as 1 minus Shannon entropy normalized by log2 of the number of productive unique TCRs. Whether scalp clones were CD4 or CD8 was inferred by matching scalp TCRbeta sequences against CD4 and CD8 repertoires sorted from blood. In TCRdb, the immuneACCESS table is reduced to in-frame sequences with V and J assigned. These tables do not hold every clone; where another copy was compared, an unresolved V gene accounts for under half, and the others remain unexplained. V and J calls and clone size are as listed in that table; D and trimming were resolved from the DNA. For this sample there are about 87,000 clones; just over 70% appear just once. The ten largest clones capture roughly a sixth of the sample.

The germline V gene supplies CDR1 WSHSY and CDR2 SAAADI. V sheds 10 bases and J sheds 6 bases, leaving 12 bases between their ends. The CDR3 starts with the cysteine, ends with the phenylalanine, and has 11 residues. Only the CDR3 DNA is retained, 33 bases long and in frame from the first base. The treatment or condition label corresponds to: oral pan-JAK inhibitor, 5-10 mg twice daily. Lesional scalp punch biopsies and peripheral blood were collected from alopecia areata patients. PBMCs were separated by density centrifugation and stained for CD3, CD4 and CD8, after which CD4+ and CD8+ T cells were sorted on a FACSAria. To note about this clone: Its target antigen remains unknown. Base quality data are lacking; no much larger clone is found one base away.

Specimen: CD8+ T cells sorted from blood, collected at approximately week 42, from a patient treated with tofacitinib. The rearranged chain carries TRBV10-2 and TRBJ1-1; a tentative D match to TRBD1 spans 6 bases. The TCR originated in a human donor with alopecia areata. The CDR3 region: CATEEGAEAFF. In nucleotides, the sequence is TGCGCCACCGAAGAGGGGGCTGAAGCTTTCTTT.